Following are 13 T cell receptor beta chains from one sample sequenced in a study of blood T cell repertoires in COVID-19. TCRdb's copy holds only in-frame clones and misses some; the assay was immunoSEQ multiplex PCR. The sample records 130,000 or so clones, around 84% being singletons. The material sequenced was peripheral blood. Receptors originate from a woman of 80 years or more with acute or convalescent COVID-19.

V gene TRBV6-2 or TRBV6-3 combines with J gene TRBJ1-4; no clear D gene. Trimming stripped 0 bases from V and 0 bases from J, with 20 bases between. Germline V gene lookup returns CDR1 MNHEY and CDR2 SVGEGT. The CDR3 sequence is 20 residues long. Written as DNA, the CDR3 is TGTGCCAGCAGTTACTCGATTTCGTGGGGAGAGGCAGCAACTAATGAAAAACTGTTTTTT. It yields the protein CASSYSISWGEAATNEKLFF.

The rearrangement joins TRBV7-2 to TRBJ2-7; D is unclear. The ends were cut back, 6 bases at V and 3 bases at J, with 6 bases in the middle. CDR1 is SGHTA, CDR2 FQGNSA, per germline. The CDR3 is made up of 11 amino acids. The CDR3 reads CASRSVYEQYF. In DNA form, the CDR3 reads TGTGCCAGCAGGTCTGTCTACGAGCAGTACTTC.

This clone was observed a handful of times. This chain connects TRBV10-1 to TRBJ1-5, with D possibly matching TRBD1 (5 bases). CDR3 length equals 15 residues. The V and J ends lost 5 bases and 2 bases respectively, with 13 bases between them. Looked up from germline, CDR1 is WNHNN and CDR2 is SYGVQD (reference sequence). The CDR3 DNA sequence: TGCGCCAGCAGTCTTTGGGGGGGTCGCAATCAGCCCCAGCATTTT. Protein: CASSLWGGRNQPQHF.

The rearrangement uses TRBV12-3 or TRBV12-4 and TRBJ2-1; D is possibly TRBD2 (5 bases). The CDR3 spans 13 residues. The V end was cut by 4 bases, the J end by 3 bases, with 7 bases between. This chain's CDR3 is CASSSRDYNEQFF. CDR3 sequence (DNA): TGTGCCAGCAGTTCCCGGGACTACAATGAGCAGTTCTTC.

The chain recombines TRBV7-9 with TRBJ1-2; the match to TRBD1 covers 9 bases. The CDR3 is 16 amino acids. Unmatched junction bases numbered 9, after V lost 1 base and J lost 6 bases. CDR1 and CDR2 (germline): SEHNR, FQNEAQ (reference sequence). CDR3 coding DNA: TGTGCCAGCAGCTTAGAGTTCCGGGACAGGGTTCATGGCTACACCTTC. Translated, it gives CASSLEFRDRVHGYTF.

This sequence joins TRBV6-5 and TRBJ1-3; D remains unclear. CDR3 length: 15 residues. Trimming took 6 bases from V and 4 from J, leaving 16 bases between them. Germline lookup yields CDR1 MNHEY and CDR2 SVGAGI. CDR3: CASRVSGMGGNTIYF. DNA for the CDR3: TGTGCCAGCAGAGTTTCGGGGATGGGAGGAAACACCATATATTTT.

This clone has a count of ten or more. The CDR3 is CASSVATGRNTIYF. The DNA for the CDR3 is TGTGCCAGCAGCGTAGCCACAGGGAGAAACACCATATATTTT. This chain connects TRBV9 to TRBJ1-3; D possibly corresponds to TRBD1 (6 bases). Germline CDR1 reads SGDLS; CDR2 reads YYNGEE. This CDR3 has 14 residues. V lost 0 bases, J lost 5 bases, and 9 bases lay in between.

J is TRBJ1-1 and V is TRBV9, with D tentatively TRBD1 (5 bases). Trimming left V 3 bases short and J 5 bases short, with 17 bases between. Germline V lookup: CDR1 SGDLS, CDR2 YYNGEE. This CDR3 comprises 15 residues. CDR3 protein: CASSARDGFKTEAFF. CDR3 coding DNA: TGTGCCAGCAGCGCGCGGGACGGTTTTAAGACTGAAGCTTTCTTT.

This clone has more than one count but fewer than ten. The V and J genes are TRBV5-4 and TRBJ2-1; TRBD2 matches at 9 bases. Germline CDR1 SGHNT, CDR2 YYREEE (reference sequence). The CDR3 has 15 residues. The CDR3 sequence: CATRGGGRDRNEQFF. The CDR3, as DNA: TGTGCAACGCGGGGAGGCGGGAGGGATCGGAATGAGCAGTTCTTC.

As DNA, the CDR3 is TGTGCCAGCAGTCCCACCTGGGGACTTTATGAGCCCCAGCATTTT. Protein product: CASSPTWGLYEPQHF. This chain links TRBV6-5 with TRBJ1-5; D may be TRBD1 (5 bases). The V end lost 5 bases, the J end lost 8 bases, and 19 bases lay between the germline ends. The germline gives CDR1 MNHEY, CDR2 SVGAGI. This CDR3 is built from 15 residues.

The chain couples TRBV5-5 to TRBJ2-7; D is perhaps TRBD1 (6 bases). V shed 0 bases and J shed 0 bases, with 10 bases lying between them. The CDR3 runs 15 residues. Germline V CDR1 and CDR2: SGHKS, YYEKEE (reference sequence). The CDR3 here is CASSLARGFSYEQYF. The CDR3 DNA follows: TGTGCCAGCAGCTTGGCCAGGGGATTCTCCTACGAGCAGTACTTC.

The genes are TRBV5-4 and TRBJ1-2; 10 bases line up with TRBD1. This CDR3 spans 16 amino acids. V lost 0 bases and J lost 4; bases outside the gene matches: 6. Germline V gives CDR1 SGHNT, CDR2 YYREEE (reference sequence). CDR3 sequence: CASSLVPGQGTYGYTF. The CDR3, as DNA: TGTGCCAGCAGCTTGGTTCCGGGACAGGGGACCTATGGCTACACCTTC.

The chain combines TRBV4-3 with TRBJ2-1, with D possibly TRBD2 on 5 matching bases. Per the germline V gene, CDR1 is LGHNA and CDR2 is YSLEER. V was clipped by 1 base and J by 8 bases, with 12 bases between them. The CDR3 is made up of 14 amino acids. As DNA, the CDR3 is TGCGCCAGCAGCCAAGGTACGGGATGGGATGAGCAGTTCTTC. Encoded protein: CASSQGTGWDEQFF.